This TCR beta chain came from a study of blood T cell repertoires in COVID-19. The wider study: There were acute and convalescent COVID-19 samples, and they came from the United States, Italy and Spain. T cells, B-cell-depleted T cells, or PBMCs provided the cDNA or gDNA that served as material.

Clones were sequenced by immunoSEQ multiplex PCR, and TCRdb holds only the in-frame ones, with some missing. Of roughly 250,000 clones listed, 75% to 95% were seen once; the top ten hold approximately 2%. V lost 5 bases to trimming and J lost 7 bases; unmatched junction nucleotides: 10. This CDR3 region has 15 residues. The germline V gene encodes CDR1 SGHTA and CDR2 FQGNSA. All enrollees were roughly 18 to 90 years old and from 25 or so US areas. Sequencing was performed on PBMCs or T cells enriched from blood (not recorded which). The V gene is TRBV7-2, the J gene TRBJ2-3; 9 bases map to TRBD2. The TCR originated in a woman between 18 and 29 years old who had recovered from COVID-19. CDR3 loop: CASSPQAGGQYTQYF. The CDR3 DNA is TGTGCCAGCAGCCCACAAGCGGGGGGACAATATACGCAGTATTTT.